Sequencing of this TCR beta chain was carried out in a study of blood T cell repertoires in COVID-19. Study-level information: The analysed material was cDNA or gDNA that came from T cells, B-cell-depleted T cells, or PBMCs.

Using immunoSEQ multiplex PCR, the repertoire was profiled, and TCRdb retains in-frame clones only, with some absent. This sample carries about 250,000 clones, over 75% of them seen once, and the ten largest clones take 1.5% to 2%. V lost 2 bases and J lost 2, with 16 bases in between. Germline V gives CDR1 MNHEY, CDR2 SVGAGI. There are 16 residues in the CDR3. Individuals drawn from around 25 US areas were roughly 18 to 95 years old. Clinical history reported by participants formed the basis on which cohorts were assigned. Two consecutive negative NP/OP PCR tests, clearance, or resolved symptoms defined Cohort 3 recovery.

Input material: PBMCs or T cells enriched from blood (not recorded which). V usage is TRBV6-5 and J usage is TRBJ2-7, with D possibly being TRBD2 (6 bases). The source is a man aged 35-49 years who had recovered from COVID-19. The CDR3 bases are TGTGCCAGCAGTTACACGGGACTCCCAGCAACCTACGAGCAGTACTTC. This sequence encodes CASSYTGLPATYEQYF.